Below are 29 T cell receptor beta chains sequenced from a single sample in a study of cytomegalovirus exposure and HLA in healthy donors (dated by TCRdb to the late 2010s). Receptor amplification or capture employed the immunoSEQ multiplex PCR assay. TCRdb provides this immuneACCESS table in a form limited to in-frame rearrangements. Some clones are lacking; in checked studies, under half of them reflect an unresolved V gene, and why the rest are absent is not known. In all, the sample holds about 240,000 clones, and around 87% of those were seen once. The leading ten clones occupy 1% to 1.5% of the sample. The specimen sequenced was PBMCs. Receptors were obtained from a woman in her thirties in good health and CMV-seropositive.

The V call is TRBV27, the J call TRBJ1-1; tentatively, D is TRBD1 (5 bases). From germline, CDR1 is MNHEY and CDR2 SMNVEV (reference sequence). V lost 3 bases and J 3 bases, leaving 8 bases between the germline ends. The CDR3 sequence is 13 residues long. CDR3 in amino acids: CASSLGPYTEAFF. The CDR3 bases are TGTGCCAGCAGTTTGGGGCCCTACACTGAAGCTTTCTTT.

The genes are TRBV7-9 and TRBJ2-7; 7 bases map to TRBD1. The CDR3 is made up of 14 amino acids. V shed 5 bases and J 2 bases; nucleotides not matched to a gene: 6. Germline V CDR1 and CDR2: SEHNR, FQNEAQ (reference sequence). CDR3 protein: CASSQPTGTYEQYF. CDR3 coding DNA: TGTGCCAGCAGCCAACCGACAGGGACCTACGAGCAGTACTTC.

The chain uses TRBV11-3 and TRBJ2-7; the D gene is possibly TRBD1 (6 bases). The CDR3 is 17 residues long. Between the trimmed V and J ends, which lost 5 bases and 2 bases, there was a span of 22 bases. Germline-derived CDR1 and CDR2 are SGHNT and YENEEA. The CDR3 DNA reads TGTGCCAGCAGCCCCGACCGATGGGGGACACTTACCTACGAGCAGTACTTC. Translation: CASSPDRWGTLTYEQYF.

CDR3 loop: CASSYSRDLYEQYF. CDR3 in DNA: TGTGCCAGCAGTTACTCGCGGGACCTGTACGAGCAGTACTTC. The V gene is TRBV6-5, the J gene TRBJ2-7; the D gene is possibly TRBD2 (6 bases). CDR3 length equals 14 residues. In germline, CDR1 is MNHEY, CDR2 SVGAGI. V was shortened by 0 bases and J by 4 bases, with 10 bases between the two germline ends.

The chain has TRBV7-8 and TRBJ2-5, with 9 bases that match TRBD2. Losses at the gene ends were 1 base for V and 5 bases for J; bases not matched to a gene: 14. In germline, CDR1 is SGHVS, CDR2 FQNEAQ. This CDR3 contains 18 residues. The CDR3 DNA follows: TGTGCCAGCAGCTTAGTACCCCACAGTAGCGGGAGACGGGAGACCCAGTACTTC. This gives the protein CASSLVPHSSGRRETQYF. The complete variable domain, with remaining parts taken from reference TRBV7-8 and TRBJ2-5, reads GAGVSQSPRYKVAKRGQDVALRCDPISGHVSLFWYQQALGQGPEFLTYFQNEAQLDKSGLPSDRFFAERPEGSVSTLKIQRTQQEDSAVYLCASSLVPHSSGRRETQYFGPGTRLLVL.

This clone has only one observation. V is TRBV7-9 and J is TRBJ1-1, with D perhaps matching TRBD1 (5 bases). Germline assignment: CDR1 SEHNR and CDR2 FQNEAQ (reference sequence). Trimming shortened V by 5 bases and J by 3 bases, and 16 bases separated the two germline ends. The CDR3 sequence is 15 residues long. CDR3 residues: CASSRKQVRDTEAFF. CDR3 DNA sequence: TGTGCCAGCAGCCGAAAACAGGTTCGGGACACTGAAGCTTTCTTT.

The chain joins TRBV2 to TRBJ2-5, with 13 bases that match TRBD2. The CDR3 extends over 17 amino acids. Germline CDR1 reads SNHLY; CDR2 reads FYNNEI. Trimming took 4 bases from V and 4 from J; bases not matched to a gene: 9. The chain's CDR3 is CASSVGLAGYSPETQYF. CDR3 sequence (DNA): TGTGCCAGCAGTGTGGGACTAGCGGGATACTCCCCAGAGACCCAGTACTTC.

V and J are TRBV28 and TRBJ2-7; 10 bases agree with TRBD2. The CDR3 length is 13 residues. The germline V gene encodes CDR1 MDHEN and CDR2 SYDVKM. Losses at the gene ends were 7 bases for V and 5 bases for J; bases not matched to a gene: 5. In DNA form, the CDR3 reads TGTGCCAGCACGGGGCTAGCGGGAGACGAGCAGTACTTC. Translating it yields CASTGLAGDEQYF.

The V call is TRBV5-1, the J call TRBJ2-4; D may be TRBD1 (6 bases). This CDR3 spans 15 amino acids. The germline V and J ends were trimmed by 3 bases and 9 bases, with 19 bases remaining between them. CDR1 and CDR2 from the germline V gene are SGHRS and YFSETQ. The CDR3, as DNA: TGCGCCAGCAGCTCGCAAACAGGGCTCGGGGTCATTCAGTACTTC. This encodes CASSSQTGLGVIQYF.

In this sample, this clone turned up a few times. The chain links TRBV5-1 to TRBJ1-2; D remains unclear. In germline, CDR1 is SGHRS, CDR2 YFSETQ. This CDR3 comprises 16 residues. Deletions cut 3 bases from V and 5 bases from J, with 20 bases between. The CDR3 nucleotides are TGCGCCAGCAGCTCGGGAACACTAGGTTGGGAATATGGCTACACCTTC. Amino acids: CASSSGTLGWEYGYTF.

This clone has just one count. Other nucleotide sequences from this sample produce the same CDR3. The chain employs TRBV27 and TRBJ2-1, with 9 bases that match TRBD1. V was clipped by 3 bases and J by 4 bases; unmatched bases: 1. The CDR3 is made up of 14 amino acids. The germline gives CDR1 MNHEY, CDR2 SMNVEV (reference sequence). Written as DNA, the CDR3 is TGTGCCAGCAGTTTTGGGACAGGGTACAATGAGCAGTTCTTC. Translating gives CASSFGTGYNEQFF.

This chain links TRBV2 with TRBJ2-5; TRBD1 is a possible D gene (5 bases). The ends were cut back, 6 bases at V and 5 bases at J, with 13 bases in the middle. The CDR3 totals 13 residues. The V gene's germline CDR1 is SNHLY and CDR2 FYNNEI. Here the CDR3 reads CASSPGIGETQYF. Written as DNA, the CDR3 is TGTGCCAGCAGCCCAGGGATCGGGGAGACCCAGTACTTC.

This clone was counted at least ten times. The chain links TRBV5-1 to TRBJ1-3; 8 bases fit TRBD1. Germline V gene sequence: CDR1 SGHRS, CDR2 YFSETQ. This CDR3 has 18 residues. V lost 0 bases, J lost 4 bases, and 12 bases stayed unmatched. CDR3 residues: CASSLEVSRTGSGNTIYF. CDR3 coding DNA: TGCGCCAGCAGCTTGGAAGTTTCTAGGACAGGGTCCGGAAACACCATATATTTT. Complete variable domain (other parts from reference TRBV5-1 and TRBJ1-3): KAGVTQTPRYLIKTRGQQVTLSCSPISGHRSVSWYQQTPGQGLQFLFEYFSETQRNKGNFPGRFSGRQFSNSRSEMNVSTLELGDSALYLCASSLEVSRTGSGNTIYFGEGSWLTVV.

This clone was observed a few times. The rearrangement joins TRBV27 to TRBJ1-2, with 9 positions matching TRBD1. This CDR3 comprises 15 residues. Germline V lookup: CDR1 MNHEY, CDR2 SMNVEV (reference sequence). Trimming took 6 bases from V and 4 from J; bases not matched to a gene: 9. Written as DNA, the CDR3 is TGTGCCAGCAGGGGAACGGGGACAGGGACCTATGGCTACACCTTC. It is translated as CASRGTGTGTYGYTF.

The chain has TRBV29-1 and TRBJ2-7, with 10 positions matching TRBD2. The germline CDR1 and CDR2 sequences are SQVTM and ANQGSEA. Trimming at V came to 7 bases and at J to 7 bases, leaving 16 bases not matched to a gene. The CDR3 covers 15 residues. The CDR3 coding sequence is TGCAGCGCCGTAGATTTAGCGGGAGGATCCAATGAGCAGTACTTC. It encodes CSAVDLAGGSNEQYF.

J is TRBJ2-2 and V is TRBV7-9; 8 nucleotides align to TRBD2. The J segment lost 2 bases and the V segment lost 2 bases, leaving 7 bases of the junction unmatched. The germline V gene encodes CDR1 SEHNR and CDR2 FQNEAQ (reference sequence). The CDR3 covers 17 residues. The CDR3 DNA is TGTGCCAGCAGCTTAAGTGGCGGGAGGTCTAACACCGGGGAGCTGTTTTTT. Protein product: CASSLSGGRSNTGELFF.

J is TRBJ2-1 and V is TRBV9, with D possibly TRBD2 on 5 matching bases. The germline V gene encodes CDR1 SGDLS and CDR2 YYNGEE. There are 16 residues in the CDR3. Trimming took off 0 bases at V and 5 bases at J, with 15 bases between the two ends. The CDR3 loop is CASSVEAGIGNNEQFF. As DNA, the CDR3 is TGTGCCAGCAGCGTAGAGGCCGGGATTGGTAACAATGAGCAGTTCTTC.

This clone showed up just once. Within the sample, other DNA sequences also encode this same CDR3. The chain recombines TRBV5-1 with TRBJ1-1, with D possibly TRBD1 on 6 matching bases. The CDR3 runs 14 residues. V was cut by 0 bases and J by 1 base, with 7 bases left in between. Germline V CDR1 and CDR2: SGHRS, YFSETQ. The CDR3 sequence is CASSLDRANTEAFF. The CDR3 DNA reads TGCGCCAGCAGCTTGGACAGGGCGAACACTGAAGCTTTCTTT. The variable domain in full, completed from reference TRBV5-1 and TRBJ1-1, reads KAGVTQTPRYLIKTRGQQVTLSCSPISGHRSVSWYQQTPGQGLQFLFEYFSETQRNKGNFPGRFSGRQFSNSRSEMNVSTLELGDSALYLCASSLDRANTEAFFGQGTRLTVV.

The chain is built from TRBV6-1 and TRBJ1-2, with D perhaps matching TRBD1 (6 bases). The V gene lost 6 bases and the J gene lost 8 bases, with 19 bases spanning the gap. CDR1 and CDR2 (germline): MNHNS, SASEGT. The CDR3 totals 14 residues. The CDR3 region has the DNA TGTGCCAGCAGCTCGGGGGGCCAGTCCCCCGGCTACACCTTC. This gives the protein CASSSGGQSPGYTF.

The CDR3 sequence is CASSFSGGSNNYGYTF. CDR3 DNA sequence: TGCGCCAGCAGCTTTTCAGGGGGCTCCAATAACTATGGCTACACCTTC. This chain links TRBV5-1 with TRBJ1-2, with 8 nucleotides matching TRBD1. The CDR3 totals 16 residues. Germline-derived CDR1 and CDR2 are SGHRS and YFSETQ. V was clipped by 2 bases and J by 1 base; unmatched bases: 7.

The chain recombines TRBV6-1 with TRBJ2-2; maybe TRBD2 (6 bases). This CDR3 has 14 residues. V was clipped by 7 bases and J by 3 bases, with 12 bases between them. The germline V gene encodes CDR1 MNHNS and CDR2 SASEGT. The CDR3 reads CASTGVADTGELFF. CDR3 sequence (DNA): TGTGCCAGCACTGGGGTAGCGGACACCGGGGAGCTGTTTTTT.

The V call is TRBV6-1, the J call TRBJ2-7, with D perhaps matching TRBD1 (6 bases). Trimming removed 9 bases from V and 4 bases from J, with 22 bases in between. From germline, CDR1 is MNHNS and CDR2 SASEGT. The length of the CDR3 is 15 residues. The CDR3: CASTITGQQAYEQYF. CDR3 nucleotides: TGTGCCAGTACTATCACAGGGCAACAGGCTTACGAGCAGTACTTC.

The DNA of the CDR3 is TGTGCCAGCAGCCTACTAGCGGGGGGACCCTACAATGAGCAGTTCTTC. It yields the protein CASSLLAGGPYNEQFF. The rearrangement uses TRBV6-6 and TRBJ2-1; 12 positions agree with TRBD2. CDR3 length: 16 residues. Germline values: CDR1 MNHNY, CDR2 SVGAGI (reference sequence). V shed 6 bases and J 2 bases; nucleotides not matched to a gene: 5.

This chain uses TRBV4-1 with TRBJ2-7; no definite D call. Looked up from germline, CDR1 is MGHRA and CDR2 is YSYEKL. Trimming removed 1 base at V and 6 bases at J, with 16 bases between. This CDR3 has 15 amino acids. The CDR3 DNA is TGCGCCAGCAGCCAAGCCCCGATGGCACCCCCCGAGCAGTACTTC. Translating it yields CASSQAPMAPPEQYF.

The V gene is TRBV30, the J gene TRBJ1-1, with D uncertain. The ends were cut back, 2 bases at V and 1 base at J, with 5 bases in the middle. CDR3 length: 12 residues. Germline values: CDR1 GTSNPN, CDR2 SVGIG (reference sequence). The CDR3 nucleotides read TGTGCCTGGAGTCAGGCGAACACTGAAGCTTTCTTT. Its translation: CAWSQANTEAFF. The whole variable domain, remainder taken from reference TRBV30 and TRBJ1-1, is SQTIHQWPATLVQPVGSPLSLECTVEGTSNPNLYWYRQAAGRGLQLLFYSVGIGQISSEVPQNLSASRPQDRQFILSSKKLLLSDSGFYLCAWSQANTEAFFGQGTRLTVV.

This clone has only one observation. The chain joins TRBV5-1 to TRBJ2-1; TRBD2 matches 8 bases. The CDR3 loop spans 16 amino acids. Germline V CDR1 and CDR2: SGHRS, YFSETQ. The trim removed 7 bases at V and 1 base at J, leaving 10 bases unmatched. The CDR3 sequence: CASQRAAGGSYNEQFF. The CDR3 DNA follows: TGCGCCAGCCAACGGGCCGCGGGAGGATCCTACAATGAGCAGTTCTTC.

The chain has TRBV30 and TRBJ1-1, with D uncertain. From germline, CDR1 is GTSNPN and CDR2 SVGIG (reference sequence). Deletions cut 0 bases from V and 6 bases from J, with 11 bases between. The CDR3 spans 13 residues. CDR3 region: CAWSVLGVSEAFF. CDR3 nucleotides: TGTGCCTGGAGTGTACTGGGAGTGTCTGAAGCTTTCTTT.

The V call is TRBV5-1, the J call TRBJ1-1; D uncertain. This CDR3 spans 14 amino acids. V lost 0 bases, J lost 4 bases, and 10 bases lay in between. CDR1 and CDR2 from the germline V gene are SGHRS and YFSETQ. CDR3 DNA: TGCGCCAGCAGCTTGGTCCAGGTGAGCACTGAAGCTTTCTTT. Its translation is CASSLVQVSTEAFF.

J is TRBJ2-7 and V is TRBV27, with TRBD2 as a possible D gene (6 bases). This CDR3 is built from 14 residues. The ends were cut back, 3 bases at V and 3 bases at J, with 12 bases in the middle. Germline CDR1 is MNHEY and CDR2 is SMNVEV (reference sequence). CDR3 protein: CASSFGGAIYEQYF. The DNA for the CDR3 is TGTGCCAGCAGTTTTGGAGGGGCGATCTACGAGCAGTACTTC.